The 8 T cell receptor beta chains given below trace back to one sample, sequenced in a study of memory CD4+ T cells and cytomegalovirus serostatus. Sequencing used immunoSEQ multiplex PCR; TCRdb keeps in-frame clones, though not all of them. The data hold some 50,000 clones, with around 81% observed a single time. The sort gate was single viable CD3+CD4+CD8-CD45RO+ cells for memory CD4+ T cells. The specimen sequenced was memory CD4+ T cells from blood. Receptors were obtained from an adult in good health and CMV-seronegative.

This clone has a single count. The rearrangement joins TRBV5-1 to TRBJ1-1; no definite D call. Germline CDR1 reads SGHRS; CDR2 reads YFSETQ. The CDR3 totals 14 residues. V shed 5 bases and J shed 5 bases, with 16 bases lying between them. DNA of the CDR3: TGCGCCAGCAGACCCGAACCCCTGCAGACTGAAGCTTTCTTT. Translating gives CASRPEPLQTEAFF.

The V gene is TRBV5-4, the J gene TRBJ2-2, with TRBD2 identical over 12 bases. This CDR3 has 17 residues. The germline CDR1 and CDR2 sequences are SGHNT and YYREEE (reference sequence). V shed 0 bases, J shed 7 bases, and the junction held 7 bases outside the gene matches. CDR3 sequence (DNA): TGTGCCAGCAGCTTGGACACCGGGACTAGCGGGTTCGGGGAGCTGTTTTTT. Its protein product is CASSLDTGTSGFGELFF.

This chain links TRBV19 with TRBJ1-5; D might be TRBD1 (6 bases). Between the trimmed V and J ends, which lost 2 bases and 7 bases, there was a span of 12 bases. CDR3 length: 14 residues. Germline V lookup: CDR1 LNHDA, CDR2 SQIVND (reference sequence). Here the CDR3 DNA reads TGTGCCAGTAGTATAACAGGGAGAGGGCAGCCCCAGCATTTT. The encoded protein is CASSITGRGQPQHF.

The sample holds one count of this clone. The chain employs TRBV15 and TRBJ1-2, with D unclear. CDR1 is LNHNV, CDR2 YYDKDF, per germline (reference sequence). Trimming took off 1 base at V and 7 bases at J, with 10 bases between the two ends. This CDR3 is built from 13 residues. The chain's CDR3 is CATSRGGVAGYTF. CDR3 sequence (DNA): TGTGCCACCAGCAGAGGTGGTGTGGCTGGCTACACCTTC.

CDR3 nucleotides: TGTGCCAGCTCACTGGACAGGGCGGGGGAGCAGTACTTC. It encodes CASSLDRAGEQYF. The chain combines TRBV18 with TRBJ2-7; 8 bases align to TRBD1. The CDR3 has 13 amino acids. After removal of 4 bases from V and 7 bases from J, the junction contained 6 bases not matched to a gene. The germline V gene encodes CDR1 KGHSH and CDR2 LQKENI.

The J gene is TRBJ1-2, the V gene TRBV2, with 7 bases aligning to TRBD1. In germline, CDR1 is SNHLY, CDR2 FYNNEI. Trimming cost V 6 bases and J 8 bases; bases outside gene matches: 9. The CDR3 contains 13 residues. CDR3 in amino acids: CASRPQGMKGYTF. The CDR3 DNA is TGTGCCAGCAGGCCACAGGGGATGAAAGGCTACACCTTC.

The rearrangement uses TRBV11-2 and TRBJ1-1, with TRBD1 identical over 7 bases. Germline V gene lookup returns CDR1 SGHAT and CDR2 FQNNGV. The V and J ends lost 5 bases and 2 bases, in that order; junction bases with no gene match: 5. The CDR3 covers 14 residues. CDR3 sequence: CASSTRQGNTEAFF. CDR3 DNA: TGTGCCAGCAGCACTAGACAGGGAAACACTGAAGCTTTCTTT.

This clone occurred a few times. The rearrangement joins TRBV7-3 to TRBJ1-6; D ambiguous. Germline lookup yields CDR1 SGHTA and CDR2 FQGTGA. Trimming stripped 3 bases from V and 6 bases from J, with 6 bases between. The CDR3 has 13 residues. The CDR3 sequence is CASSFSSNSPLHF. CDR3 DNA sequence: TGTGCCAGCAGCTTCTCATCTAATTCACCCCTCCACTTT.